This T cell receptor (beta chain) was recovered during a study of OX40 agonist ivuxolimab in advanced cancers. The method was immunoSEQ multiplex PCR; TCRdb's version includes in-frame clones alone and lacks a portion of them. The sample has roughly 20,000 clones, around 87% seen once. Worth noting for this clone: The identical CDR3 is also encoded by other nucleotide sequences in the sample.

The receptor was isolated from an adult with an advanced solid tumor such as melanoma, head and neck, liver or kidney cancer. The starting material was CD4+ or CD8+ T cells sorted from blood, obtained in a trial of the OX40 agonist ivuxolimab.

CDR3 nucleotide sequence: TGCGCCAGCAGACCCGACAGAAATCAGCCCCAGCATTTT. Protein: CASRPDRNQPQHF. The rearrangement joins TRBV5-1 to TRBJ1-5, with D perhaps TRBD1 (5 bases). Germline loops: CDR1 SGHRS, CDR2 YFSETQ. V was cut by 5 bases and J by 4 bases, with 10 bases left in between. The CDR3 is 13 amino acids.